A single TCR beta chain is shown here with its context. Its antigen is as yet unknown. The protocol was immunoSEQ multiplex PCR, while the TCRdb copy is restricted to in-frame clones and leaves out a portion. The table has 85,000 to 95,000 clones, 94% seen once. Germline V CDR1 and CDR2: SGHRS, YFSETQ. The CDR3 sequence is 15 residues long. Trimming pared 0 bases from V and 1 base from J, leaving 10 bases between. This sample is drawn from a study of siplizumab effects on memory and regulatory T cells. Study findings and constraints: Naive T cells were seemingly more diverse than memory cells, and major contributions to the alloresponse seemed to be made by them. Siplizumab led to significantly less abundant alloreactive sequences that could be traced back to unstimulated CD4+ memory cells.

Sequencing used non-Treg CD4+ T cells sorted from blood. The gene calls are TRBV5-1 and TRBJ1-1, with D uncertain. This TCR was sampled from a human donor in good health. Written as DNA, the CDR3 is TGCGCCAGCAGCTTGGACCCTCAGGAGAACACTGAAGCTTTCTTT. Translated: CASSLDPQENTEAFF.